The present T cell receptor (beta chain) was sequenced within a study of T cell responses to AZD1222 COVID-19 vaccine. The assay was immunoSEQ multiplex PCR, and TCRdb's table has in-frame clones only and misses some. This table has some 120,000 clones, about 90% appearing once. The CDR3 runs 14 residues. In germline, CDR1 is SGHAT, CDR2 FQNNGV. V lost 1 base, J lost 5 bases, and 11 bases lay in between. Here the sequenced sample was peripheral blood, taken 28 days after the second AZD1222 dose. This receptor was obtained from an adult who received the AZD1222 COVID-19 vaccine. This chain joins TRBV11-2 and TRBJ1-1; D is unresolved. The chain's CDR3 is CASSLVPGGTEAFF. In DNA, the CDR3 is TGTGCCAGCAGCTTAGTTCCGGGAGGAACTGAAGCTTTCTTT.